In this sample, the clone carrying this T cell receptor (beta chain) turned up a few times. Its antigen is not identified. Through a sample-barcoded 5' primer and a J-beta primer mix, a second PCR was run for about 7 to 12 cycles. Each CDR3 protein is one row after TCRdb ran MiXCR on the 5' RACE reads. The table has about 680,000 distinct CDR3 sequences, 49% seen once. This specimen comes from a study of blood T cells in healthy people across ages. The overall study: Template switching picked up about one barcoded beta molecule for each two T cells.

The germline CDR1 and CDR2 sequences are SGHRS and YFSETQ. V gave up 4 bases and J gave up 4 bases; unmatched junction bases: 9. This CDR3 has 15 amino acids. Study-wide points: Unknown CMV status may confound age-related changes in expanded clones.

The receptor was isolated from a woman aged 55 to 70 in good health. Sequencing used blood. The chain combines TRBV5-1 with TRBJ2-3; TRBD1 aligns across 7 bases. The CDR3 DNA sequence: TGCGCCAGCAGCCGAACAGGGGTCCCCGCAGATACGCAGTATTTT. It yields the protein CASSRTGVPADTQYF.